The text below deals with one T cell receptor (beta chain). Its target is unknown. CDR1 and CDR2 from the germline V gene are MGHRA and YSYEKL. The CDR3 has 16 amino acids. V shed 0 bases and J shed 2 bases, with 13 bases lying between them. The sample belongs to a study of cytomegalovirus exposure and HLA in healthy donors. Notes on the study in general: Reports described diagnosis of cytomegalovirus status by the classifier as highly specific and sensitive.

Profiled with immunoSEQ multiplex PCR; TCRdb holds only in-frame clones, not every one. The table has some 210,000 clones, roughly 84% seen once. The donors formed part of the roughly 120-subject validation cohort, distinct from the 666-subject first cohort. V gene TRBV4-1 combines with J gene TRBJ1-2; the D gene is possibly TRBD1 (5 bases). Input material: PBMCs. The source of this sequence is a woman under 30 in good health and CMV-seropositive. The DNA for the CDR3 is TGCGCCAGCAGCCAAGAAGGACATGGGGAAAACTATGGCTACACCTTC. It is translated as CASSQEGHGENYGYTF.